Listed here is a single TCR beta chain. Its antigen is not identified. This sample was taken from a study of shared clonotypes between healthy human individuals. General observations from the study: The naive CD4 repertoires of a few donors were compared, and approximately 5% of clonotypes were shared. Naive subsets generally had larger estimated richness than memory subsets.

Assay used: immunoSEQ multiplex PCR; TCRdb lists only in-frame clones, some missing. The sample includes some 1.4 million clones, roughly 96% of them seen just once. The sequenced sample consisted of naive CD4+ T cells sorted from blood. Described subset: CD45RA+ positively selected. The clonotype originates from a young man in good health.

The CDR3, as DNA: TGTGCCAGCAGCAAACGGGACGGTCTAAACAATGAGCAGTTCTTC. This translates into CASSKRDGLNNEQFF. V and J are TRBV9 and TRBJ2-1, with D perhaps given as TRBD1 or TRBD2 (5 bases each). The CDR3 length is 15 residues. Germline V CDR1 and CDR2: SGDLS, YYNGEE. The ends were cut back, 4 bases at V and 5 bases at J, with 16 bases in the middle. The variable domain in full, with the rest retrieved from reference TRBV9 and TRBJ2-1, is DSGVTQTPKHLITATGQRVTLRCSPRSGDLSVYWYQQSLDQGLQFLIQYYNGEERAKGNILERFSAQQFPDLHSELNLSSLELGDSALYFCASSKRDGLNNEQFFGPGTRLTVL.